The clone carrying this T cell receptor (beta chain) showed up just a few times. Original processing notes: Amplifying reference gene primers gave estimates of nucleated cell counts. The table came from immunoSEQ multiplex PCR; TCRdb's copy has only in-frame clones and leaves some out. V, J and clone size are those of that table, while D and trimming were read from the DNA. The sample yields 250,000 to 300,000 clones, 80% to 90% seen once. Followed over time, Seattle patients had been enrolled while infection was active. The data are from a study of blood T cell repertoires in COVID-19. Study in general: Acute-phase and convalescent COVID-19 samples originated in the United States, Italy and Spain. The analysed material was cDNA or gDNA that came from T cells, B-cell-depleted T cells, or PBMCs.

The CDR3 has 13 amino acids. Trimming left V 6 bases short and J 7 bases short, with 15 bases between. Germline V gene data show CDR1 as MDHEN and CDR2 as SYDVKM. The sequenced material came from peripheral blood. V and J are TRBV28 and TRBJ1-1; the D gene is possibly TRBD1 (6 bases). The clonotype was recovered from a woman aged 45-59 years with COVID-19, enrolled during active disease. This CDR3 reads CASRSAGVGEAFF. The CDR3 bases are TGTGCCAGCAGGTCGGCAGGGGTAGGTGAAGCTTTCTTT.